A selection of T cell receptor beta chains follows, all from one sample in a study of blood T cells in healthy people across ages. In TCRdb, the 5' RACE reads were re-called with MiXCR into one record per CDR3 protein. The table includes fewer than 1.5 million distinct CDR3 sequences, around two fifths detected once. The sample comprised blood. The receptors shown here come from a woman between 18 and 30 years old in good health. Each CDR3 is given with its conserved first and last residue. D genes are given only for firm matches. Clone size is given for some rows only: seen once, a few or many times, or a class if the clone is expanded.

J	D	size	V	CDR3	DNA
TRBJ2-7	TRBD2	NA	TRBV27	CASSLKGLAGLGQYF	TGTGCCAGCAGTTTAAAGGGACTAGCGGGGCTTGGGCAGTACTTC
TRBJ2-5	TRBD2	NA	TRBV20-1	CGERRASGGKWETQYF	TGCGGCGAACGACGGGCTAGCGGGGGGAAATGGGAGACCCAGTACTTC
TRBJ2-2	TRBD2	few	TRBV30	CAWSVSSGGPTGPGELFF	TGTGCCTGGAGTGTCAGTAGCGGGGGGCCAACGGGGCCCGGGGAGCTGTTTTTT
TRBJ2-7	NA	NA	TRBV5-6	CASSASRRANFYEQYF	TGTGCCAGCAGCGCGAGTCGGAGGGCGAACTTCTACGAGCAGTACTTC
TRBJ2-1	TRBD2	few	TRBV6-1	CASSDANSGTSVGEQFF	TGTGCCAGCAGTGATGCAAATTCGGGTACTAGCGTTGGTGAGCAGTTCTTC
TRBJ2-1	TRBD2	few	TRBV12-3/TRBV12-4	CASRATGLAIDEQFF	TGTGCCAGCAGGGCCACGGGACTAGCGATTGATGAGCAGTTCTTC
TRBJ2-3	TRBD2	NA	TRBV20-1	CSATSGGEFTDTQYF	TGCAGTGCCACTAGCGGGGGGGAATTCACAGATACGCAGTATTTT
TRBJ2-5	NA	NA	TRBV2	CASSLDSDQETQYF	TGTGCCAGCAGCCTGGACAGCGACCAAGAGACCCAGTACTTC
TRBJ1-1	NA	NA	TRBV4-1	CASSQDNVPNTEAFF	TGCGCCAGCAGCCAAGATAACGTCCCAAACACTGAAGCTTTCTTT
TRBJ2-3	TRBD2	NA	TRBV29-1	CTIAGGRGGKYTQYF	TGCACCATTGCCGGTGGGCGGGGGGGTAAATATACGCAGTATTTT
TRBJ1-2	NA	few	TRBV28	CATLETGQNYGYTF	TGTGCCACCCTAGAAACAGGGCAAAACTATGGCTACACCTTC
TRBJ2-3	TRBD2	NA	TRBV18	CASSATSLAGISDTQYF	TGTGCCAGCTCAGCCACCAGCCTAGCGGGGATTTCCGATACGCAGTATTTT
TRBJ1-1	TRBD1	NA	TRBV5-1	CASSPGQGGGTEAFF	TGCGCCAGCAGCCCGGGACAGGGAGGGGGAACTGAAGCTTTCTTT
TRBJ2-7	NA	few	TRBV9	CASSVSGAGSYEQYF	TGTGCCAGCAGCGTCTCCGGGGCCGGGTCCTACGAGCAGTACTTC